The rows below give T cell receptor beta chains drawn from one sample of a study of technical replicates of blood from several donors. TCRdb keeps only in-frame clones here, not all; method: immunoSEQ multiplex PCR. This table has about 83,000 clones, about 96% appearing once. Source material: T cells isolated from PBMCs. The source is a human donor in good health. The CDR3 runs from the conserved cysteine through the conserved F or W. The D gene is left open where the match is weak.

>TRBJ2-2|TRBD1|TRBV12-5
CASGLGTGNTGELFF
TGTGCTAGTGGTTTGGGGACAGGTAACACCGGGGAGCTGTTTTTT
>TRBJ1-3|TRBD1|TRBV19
CASRGQGSGNTIYF
TGTGCCAGTAGAGGACAGGGGTCCGGAAACACCATATATTTT
>TRBJ2-7|TRBD2|TRBV7-3
CASSLTGAGPYEQYF
TGTGCCAGCAGCTTAACGGGAGCGGGACCCTACGAGCAGTACTTC
>TRBJ2-1|NA|TRBV27
CASSLSNSYNEQFF
TGTGCCAGCAGTTTAAGCAACTCCTACAATGAGCAGTTCTTC
>TRBJ2-3|NA|TRBV5-4
CASSPGSGVRTDTQYF
TGTGCCAGCAGCCCAGGTTCGGGAGTCAGAACAGATACGCAGTATTTT
>TRBJ2-5|TRBD2|TRBV7-2
CASSPGTSGETQYF
TGTGCCAGCAGCCCTGGGACTAGCGGAGAGACCCAGTACTTC
>TRBJ2-3|TRBD2|TRBV23-1
CASSPGLAGGPSIDTQYF
TGCGCCAGCAGCCCTGGACTAGCGGGAGGGCCCAGTATAGATACGCAGTATTTT
>TRBJ2-5|NA|TRBV11-2
CASSPGGWPLGETQYF
TGTGCCAGCAGCCCTGGCGGGTGGCCCCTCGGGGAGACCCAGTACTTC
>TRBJ1-2|TRBD1|TRBV27
CASSQGAANYGYTF
TGTGCCAGCAGTCAGGGGGCGGCGAACTATGGCTACACCTTC
>TRBJ2-2|NA|TRBV15
CATSVDRNTGELFF
TGTGCCACCAGCGTGGACAGGAACACCGGGGAGCTGTTTTTT
>TRBJ1-5|NA|TRBV19
CASSIRGRESILPFSSRQPQHF
TGTGCCAGTAGTATACGCGGCAGGGAATCGATACTCCCCTTTAGCTCAAGGCAGCCCCAGCATTTT
>TRBJ2-5|TRBD2|TRBV11-2
CASSLPGRVGETQYF
TGTGCCAGCAGCTTACCCGGGAGGGTGGGAGAGACCCAGTACTTC
>TRBJ1-1|NA|TRBV6-1
CASSARGNTEAFF
TGTGCCAGCAGTGCACGAGGGAACACTGAAGCTTTCTTT
>TRBJ1-5|NA|TRBV7-9
CASSQGFDQPQHF
TGTGCCAGCAGCCAGGGGTTCGATCAGCCCCAGCATTTT
>TRBJ2-1|NA|TRBV19
CASSIGASEQFF
TGTGCCAGTAGTATAGGCGCTAGTGAGCAGTTCTTC
>TRBJ2-7|NA|TRBV6-5
CASSGGAYEQYF
TGTGCCAGTAGCGGAGGGGCCTACGAGCAGTACTTC